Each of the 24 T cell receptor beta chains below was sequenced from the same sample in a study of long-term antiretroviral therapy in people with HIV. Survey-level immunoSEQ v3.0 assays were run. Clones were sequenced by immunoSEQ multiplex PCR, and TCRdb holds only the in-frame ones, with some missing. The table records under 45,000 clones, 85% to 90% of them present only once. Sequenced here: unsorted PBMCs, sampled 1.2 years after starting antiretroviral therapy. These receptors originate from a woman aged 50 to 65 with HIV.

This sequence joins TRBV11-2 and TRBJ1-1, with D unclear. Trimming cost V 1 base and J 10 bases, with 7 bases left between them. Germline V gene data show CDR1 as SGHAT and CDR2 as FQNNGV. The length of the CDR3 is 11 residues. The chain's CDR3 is CASSLVQGAFF. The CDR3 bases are TGTGCCAGCAGCTTAGTGCAAGGAGCTTTCTTT.

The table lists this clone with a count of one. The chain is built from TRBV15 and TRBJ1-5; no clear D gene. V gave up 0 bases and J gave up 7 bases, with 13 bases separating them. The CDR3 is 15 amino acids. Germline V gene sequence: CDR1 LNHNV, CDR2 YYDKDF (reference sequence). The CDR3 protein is CATSRDRVGSQPQHF. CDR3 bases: TGTGCCACCAGCAGAGATAGAGTAGGGAGCCAGCCCCAGCATTTT.

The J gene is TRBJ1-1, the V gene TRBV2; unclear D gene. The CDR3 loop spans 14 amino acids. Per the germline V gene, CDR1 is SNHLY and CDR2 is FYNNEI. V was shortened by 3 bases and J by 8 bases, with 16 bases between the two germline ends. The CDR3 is CASSDNRRSWEAFF. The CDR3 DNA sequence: TGTGCCAGCAGTGATAATAGGAGGAGTTGGGAAGCTTTCTTT.

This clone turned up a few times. This chain's CDR3 is CASSLVRGESTNEKLFF. The CDR3, as DNA: TGCGCCAGCAGCTTGGTCAGGGGCGAATCGACTAATGAAAAACTGTTTTTT. The rearrangement joins TRBV5-1 to TRBJ1-4, with D perhaps matching TRBD1 (6 bases). From germline, CDR1 is SGHRS and CDR2 YFSETQ. The CDR3 covers 17 residues. V was pared by 0 bases and J by 2 bases, with 14 bases between.

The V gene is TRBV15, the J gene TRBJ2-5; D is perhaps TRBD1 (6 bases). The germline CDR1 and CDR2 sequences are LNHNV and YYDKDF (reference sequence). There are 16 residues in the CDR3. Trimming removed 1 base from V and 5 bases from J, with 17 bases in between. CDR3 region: CATSRGGQTTGETQYF. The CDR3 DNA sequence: TGTGCCACCAGCAGAGGGGGGCAGACAACGGGGGAGACCCAGTACTTC.

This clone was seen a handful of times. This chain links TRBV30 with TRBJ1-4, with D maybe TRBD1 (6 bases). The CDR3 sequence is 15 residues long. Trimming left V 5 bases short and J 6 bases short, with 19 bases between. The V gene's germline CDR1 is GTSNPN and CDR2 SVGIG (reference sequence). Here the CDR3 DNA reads TGTGCCTGGTACTATCCACAGGGAGGTCATGAAAAACTGTTTTTT. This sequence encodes CAWYYPQGGHEKLFF.

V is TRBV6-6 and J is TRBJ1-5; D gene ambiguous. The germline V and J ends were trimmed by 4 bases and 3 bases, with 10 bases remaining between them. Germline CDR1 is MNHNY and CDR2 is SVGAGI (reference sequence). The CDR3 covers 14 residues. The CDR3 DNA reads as TGTGCCAGCAGTTGGGCAGAGACCAATCAGCCCCAGCATTTT. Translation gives CASSWAETNQPQHF.

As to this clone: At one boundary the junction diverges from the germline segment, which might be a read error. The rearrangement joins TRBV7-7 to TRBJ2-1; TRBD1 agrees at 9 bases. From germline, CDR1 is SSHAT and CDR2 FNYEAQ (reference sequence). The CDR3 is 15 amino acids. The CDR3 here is CASSLASGRTGELFF. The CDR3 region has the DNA TGTGCTAGCAGCTTAGCGTCGGGCAGGACAGGGGAGTTGTTCTTC.

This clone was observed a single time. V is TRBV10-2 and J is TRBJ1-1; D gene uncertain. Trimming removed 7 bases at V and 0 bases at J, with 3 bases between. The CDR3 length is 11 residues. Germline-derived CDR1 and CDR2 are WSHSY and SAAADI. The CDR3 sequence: CASKMNTEAFF. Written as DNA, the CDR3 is TGCGCCAGCAAGATGAACACTGAAGCTTTCTTT.

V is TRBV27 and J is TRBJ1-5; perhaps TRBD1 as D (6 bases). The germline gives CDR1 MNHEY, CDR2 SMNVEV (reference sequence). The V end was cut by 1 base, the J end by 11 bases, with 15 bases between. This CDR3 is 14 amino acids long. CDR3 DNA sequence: TGTGCCAGCAGTTTATGGGGGGGCAGCTCGTCCCAGCATTTT. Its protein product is CASSLWGGSSSQHF.

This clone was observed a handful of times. CDR3 nucleotide sequence: TGTGCCAGCAGCTTAAGACAGGACACTGAAGCTTTCTTT. Amino acid sequence: CASSLRQDTEAFF. This chain connects TRBV7-9 to TRBJ1-1, with a weak D call TRBD1 (6 bases). The V end lost 2 bases, the J end lost 3 bases, and 7 bases lay between the germline ends. The CDR3 is made up of 13 amino acids. Germline CDR1 SEHNR, CDR2 FQNEAQ (reference sequence).

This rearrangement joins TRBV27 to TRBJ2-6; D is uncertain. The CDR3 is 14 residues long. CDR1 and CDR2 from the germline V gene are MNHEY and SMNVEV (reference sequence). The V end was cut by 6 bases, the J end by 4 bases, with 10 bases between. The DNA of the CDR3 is TGTGCCAGCAGCTTCTCGTACGGGGCCAACGTCCTGACTTTC. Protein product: CASSFSYGANVLTF.

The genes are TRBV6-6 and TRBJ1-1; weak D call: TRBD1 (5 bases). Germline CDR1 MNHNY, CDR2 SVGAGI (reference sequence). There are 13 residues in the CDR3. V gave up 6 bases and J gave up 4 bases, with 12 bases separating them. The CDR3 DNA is TGTGCCAGCAGAATTACCGGGGGCACTGAAGCTTTCTTT. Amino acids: CASRITGGTEAFF.

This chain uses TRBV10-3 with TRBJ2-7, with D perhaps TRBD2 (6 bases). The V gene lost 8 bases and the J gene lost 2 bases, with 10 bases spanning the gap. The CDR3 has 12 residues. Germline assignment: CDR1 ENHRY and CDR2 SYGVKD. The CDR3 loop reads CAIAGTAYEQYF. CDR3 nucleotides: TGTGCCATCGCGGGGACGGCCTACGAGCAGTACTTC.

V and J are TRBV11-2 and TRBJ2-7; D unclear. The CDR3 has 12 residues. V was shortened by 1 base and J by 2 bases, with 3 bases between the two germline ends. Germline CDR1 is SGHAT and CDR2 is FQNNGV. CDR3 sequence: CASSLGAYEQYF. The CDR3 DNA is TGTGCCAGCAGCTTAGGAGCCTACGAGCAGTACTTC.

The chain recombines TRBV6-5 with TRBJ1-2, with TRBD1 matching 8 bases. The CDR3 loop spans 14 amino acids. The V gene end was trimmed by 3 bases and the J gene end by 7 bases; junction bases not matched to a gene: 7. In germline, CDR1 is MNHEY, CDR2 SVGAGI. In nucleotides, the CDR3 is TGTGCCAGCAGTTATGAGACAGGGGCGGCTGGCTACACCTTC. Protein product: CASSYETGAAGYTF.

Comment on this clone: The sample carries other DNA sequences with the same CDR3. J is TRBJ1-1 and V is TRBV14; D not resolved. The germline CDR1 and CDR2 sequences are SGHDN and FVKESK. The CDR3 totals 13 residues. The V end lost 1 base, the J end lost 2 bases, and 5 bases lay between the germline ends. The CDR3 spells CASSQGVNTEAFF. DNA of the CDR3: TGTGCCAGCAGCCAAGGGGTCAACACTGAAGCTTTCTTT.

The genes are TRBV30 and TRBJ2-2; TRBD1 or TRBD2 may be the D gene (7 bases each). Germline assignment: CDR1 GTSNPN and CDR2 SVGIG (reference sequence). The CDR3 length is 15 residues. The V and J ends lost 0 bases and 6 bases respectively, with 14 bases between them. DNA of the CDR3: TGTGCCTGGAGTGTACTACAGGGGAGGGCCGGGGAGCTGTTTTTT. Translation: CAWSVLQGRAGELFF.

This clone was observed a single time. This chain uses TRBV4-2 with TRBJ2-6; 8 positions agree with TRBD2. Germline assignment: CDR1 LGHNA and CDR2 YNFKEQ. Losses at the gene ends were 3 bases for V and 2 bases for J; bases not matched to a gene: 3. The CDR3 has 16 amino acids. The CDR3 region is CASSQPAGAGANVLTF. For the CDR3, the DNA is TGTGCCAGCAGCCAGCCAGCGGGGGCTGGGGCCAACGTCCTGACTTTC.

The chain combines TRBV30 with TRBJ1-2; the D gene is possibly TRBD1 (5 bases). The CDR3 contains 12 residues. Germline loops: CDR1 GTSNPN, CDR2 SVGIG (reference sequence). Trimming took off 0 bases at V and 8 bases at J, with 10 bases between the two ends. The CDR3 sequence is CAWSVLRDGYTF. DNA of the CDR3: TGTGCCTGGAGTGTACTTAGGGACGGCTACACCTTC.

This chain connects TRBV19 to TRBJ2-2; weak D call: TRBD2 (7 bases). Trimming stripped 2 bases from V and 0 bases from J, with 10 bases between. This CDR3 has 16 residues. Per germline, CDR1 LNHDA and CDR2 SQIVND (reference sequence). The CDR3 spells CASSISGGANTGELFF. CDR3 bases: TGTGCCAGTAGTATATCGGGGGGCGCGAACACCGGGGAGCTGTTTTTT.

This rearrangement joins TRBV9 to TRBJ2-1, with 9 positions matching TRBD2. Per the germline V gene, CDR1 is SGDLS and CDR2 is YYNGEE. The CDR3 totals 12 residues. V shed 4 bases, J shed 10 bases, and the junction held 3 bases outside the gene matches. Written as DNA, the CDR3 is TGTGCCAGCAGCCTTAGCGGGGGCGAGCAGTTCTTC. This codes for CASSLSGGEQFF. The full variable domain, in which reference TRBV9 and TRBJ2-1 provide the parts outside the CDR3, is DSGVTQTPKHLITATGQRVTLRCSPRSGDLSVYWYQQSLDQGLQFLIQYYNGEERAKGNILERFSAQQFPDLHSELNLSSLELGDSALYFCASSLSGGEQFFGPGTRLTVL.

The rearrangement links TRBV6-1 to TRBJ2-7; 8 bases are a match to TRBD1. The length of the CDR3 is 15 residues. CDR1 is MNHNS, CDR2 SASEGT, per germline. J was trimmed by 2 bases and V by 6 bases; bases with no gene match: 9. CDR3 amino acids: CASRRGTGDAYEQYF. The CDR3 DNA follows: TGTGCCAGCAGGAGGGGGACAGGAGACGCCTACGAGCAGTACTTC.

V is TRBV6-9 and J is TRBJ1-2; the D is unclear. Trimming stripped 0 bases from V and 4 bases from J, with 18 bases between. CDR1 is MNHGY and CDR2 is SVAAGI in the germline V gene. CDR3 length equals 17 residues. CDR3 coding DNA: TGTGCCAGCAGTTATTCGCCGGTGAGGGCGTTTTCCTATGGCTACACCTTC. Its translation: CASSYSPVRAFSYGYTF.